This TCR beta chain was recovered during a study of T cell repertoires in cytomegalovirus infection. Turning to the study itself: Public TCR beta signature analysis indicated the presence of both CMV infection and matching HLA type.

TCRdb called the reads again in MiXCR, with one record for every CDR3 protein. The sample yields around 800,000 distinct CDR3 sequences, less than 35% seen once. The germline V gene has CDR1 SGDLS and CDR2 YYNGEE. This CDR3 contains 19 residues. V gave up 4 bases and J gave up 4 bases; unmatched junction bases: 16. In regard to this clonotype: Its antigen is still unknown.

The clonotype comes from a human donor in good health (CMV status not recorded). Some clones in this sample may be carry-over from other donors' samples. This sample comprised cultured CD8+ T cells from PBMCs, obtained from culture after CMV antigen stimulation. This chain uses TRBV9 with TRBJ2-2, with 10 bases aligning to TRBD1. The CDR3 bases are TGTGCCAGCAGCACGAGGTTGGGACAGGGGAGGATTATCACCGGGGAGCTGTTTTTT. It encodes CASSTRLGQGRIITGELFF. The full variable domain, with the rest looked up from reference TRBV9 and TRBJ2-2, is DSGVTQTPKHLITATGQRVTLRCSPRSGDLSVYWYQQSLDQGLQFLIQYYNGEERAKGNILERFSAQQFPDLHSELNLSSLELGDSALYFCASSTRLGQGRIITGELFFGEGSRLTVL.